These T cell receptor beta chains were read from a single sample in a study of blood T cell repertoires in COVID-19. Clones were sequenced by immunoSEQ multiplex PCR, and TCRdb holds only the in-frame ones, with some missing. The sample has a few hundred thousand clones; roughly 90% are singletons. The sequenced sample consisted of PBMCs or T cells enriched from blood (not recorded which). These receptors all come from a woman between 40 and 55 years old who had recovered from COVID-19. The CDR3 runs from the conserved cysteine through the conserved F or W. The D gene is left open where the match is weak. Some rows mark clone size as missing; the rest say once, few, many or name a class of expanded clone.

TRBV19	TRBJ1-4	-	-	TGTGCCAGTAGGACGGGAGCAACTAATGAAAAACTGTTTTTT	CASRTGATNEKLFF
TRBV3-1/TRBV3-2	TRBJ2-5	-	-	TGTGCCAGCAGCCACGGGGGGCGGGAGACCCAGTACTTC	CASSHGGRETQYF
TRBV3-1/TRBV3-2	TRBJ2-7	-	-	TGTGCCAGCAGCCAACAGGGCTACGAGCAGTACTTC	CASSQQGYEQYF
TRBV21-1	TRBJ1-1	-	once	TGTGCCAGCAGCATCGAGGCCCGACAGGAAATCATGAACACTGAAGCTTTCTTT	CASSIEARQEIMNTEAFF
TRBV19	TRBJ2-1	-	once	TGTGCCAGTAAGCGCCTCACCTCCCACAATGAGCAGTTCTTC	CASKRLTSHNEQFF
TRBV7-8	TRBJ1-1	-	-	TGTGCCAGCAGCTTAGTGGGCAGGAACACTGAAGCTTTCTTT	CASSLVGRNTEAFF
TRBV7-2	TRBJ2-2	TRBD2	-	TGTGCCAGCAGCCGTCGACTAGCGGGAGGGCCGGCCGGGGAGCTGTTTTTT	CASSRRLAGGPAGELFF
TRBV5-5	TRBJ1-4	-	-	TGTGCCAGCAGCCCCACCACGGGAGCAACTAATGAAAAACTGTTTTTT	CASSPTTGATNEKLFF
TRBV19	TRBJ1-5	-	-	TGTGCCAGTAGTATAGACGGCAGGGGTAGCAATCAGCCCCAGCATTTT	CASSIDGRGSNQPQHF
TRBV6-5	TRBJ1-5	-	-	TGTGCCACTAGGGGAGGGAACCAGCCCCAGCATTTT	CATRGGNQPQHF
TRBV18	TRBJ2-7	-	-	TGTGCCAGCTCAAATCCCTCTACCTACGAGCAGTACTTC	CASSNPSTYEQYF
TRBV28	TRBJ1-4	TRBD1	-	TGTGCCAGCAGCCCGACAGGGTGGGATAATGAAAAACTGTTTTTT	CASSPTGWDNEKLFF
TRBV11-2	TRBJ2-5	TRBD2	-	TGTGCCAGCAGCTTAGTACGGCGGGGGGGCCGGGAGACCCAGTACTTC	CASSLVRRGGRETQYF
TRBV6-2/TRBV6-3	TRBJ2-1	-	once	TGTGCCAGCAGTTACTCTGGGGGCGCCCCCAATGAGCAGTTCTTC	CASSYSGGAPNEQFF
TRBV7-9	TRBJ2-3	TRBD2	-	TGTGCCGGGTCCCTTTTGCGGGACTACACAGATACGCAGTATTTT	CAGSLLRDYTDTQYF
TRBV2	TRBJ2-1	-	-	TGTGCCAGCAGACCAACCTTAAGCGCCTCAAACAATGAGCAGTTCTTC	CASRPTLSASNNEQFF
TRBV27	TRBJ1-5	-	-	TGTGCCAGCAGTTTCCTCGGACTGGGTGGCAATCAGCCCCAGCATTTT	CASSFLGLGGNQPQHF
TRBV27	TRBJ2-5	TRBD2	-	TGTGCCAGCAGTGGTCTAACGGGAGGATTTCAAGAGACCCAGTACTTC	CASSGLTGGFQETQYF
TRBV19	TRBJ1-2	-	once	TGTGCCAGTAGTTCTGGACTCCGAATAGGTGGCTACACCTTC	CASSSGLRIGGYTF
TRBV19	TRBJ1-5	-	-	TGTGCCAGTAGTATCCCAGGGGACAGCAATCAGCCCCAGCATTTT	CASSIPGDSNQPQHF
TRBV9	TRBJ1-1	-	once	TGTGCCAGCAGCCCGCCGGAGGGAGGGGAAGCTTTCTTT	CASSPPEGGEAFF
TRBV7-9	TRBJ2-7	TRBD2	-	TGTGCCAGCAGCTTTAAGCGGGAGGGCGCCTACGAGCAGTACTTC	CASSFKREGAYEQYF
TRBV5-4	TRBJ1-2	-	-	TGTGCCAGCAGCCCCCCGGGGACAACCAACTATGGCTACACCTTC	CASSPPGTTNYGYTF
TRBV19	TRBJ2-5	TRBD2	-	TGTGCCAGTAGTATCATAGCGGGGGGGCGGGAGACCCAGTACTTC	CASSIIAGGRETQYF
TRBV18	TRBJ1-1	TRBD1	once	TGTGCCAGCTCCCCGGGACAGGGGGTCACTGAAGCTTTCTTT	CASSPGQGVTEAFF
TRBV3-1/TRBV3-2	TRBJ2-1	TRBD2	-	TGTGCCAGCAGCCAGGGACTAGCGAGTAACAATGAGCAGTTCTTC	CASSQGLASNNEQFF
TRBV7-3	TRBJ2-1	-	once	TGTGCCAGCAGCTGGGGCCCCGTCGATGAGCAGTTCTTC	CASSWGPVDEQFF
TRBV29-1	TRBJ2-3	TRBD2	once	TGCAGCACTGGACTAGCGGGAAACACAGATACGCAGTATTTT	CSTGLAGNTDTQYF
TRBV19	TRBJ2-3	-	-	TGTGCCAGTAGTATAGAAGCAGGGTATAGTGATACGCAGTATTTT	CASSIEAGYSDTQYF
TRBV28	TRBJ1-5	-	-	TGTGCCAGCAGTTTTCTCACCGGGAATAGCAATCAGCCCCAGCATTTT	CASSFLTGNSNQPQHF
TRBV6-6	TRBJ2-7	TRBD2	-	TGTGCCAGCATCGAGGGGAGGGGAAGCTCCTACGAGCAGTACTTC	CASIEGRGSSYEQYF
TRBV7-2	TRBJ1-4	-	-	TGTGCCAGCAGCCCCCCCGGGACTGCAACTAATGAAAAACTGTTTTTT	CASSPPGTATNEKLFF
TRBV7-3	TRBJ1-1	-	-	TGTGCCAGCAGCTTATTTCCCGGGAACACTGAAGCTTTCTTT	CASSLFPGNTEAFF
TRBV10-3	TRBJ2-5	TRBD2	-	TGTGCCATCAGTGAGTCGGCGGGAGTAGGGGAGACCCAGTACTTC	CAISESAGVGETQYF
TRBV11-3	TRBJ2-7	TRBD2	-	TGTGCCAGCAGCTTAGGTGGGGTAGCGGGAGGCGAGCAGTACTTC	CASSLGGVAGGEQYF
TRBV30	TRBJ2-7	TRBD1	-	TGTGCCTGGAGTGGTTGGGCAGGGGGTGACGAGCAGTACTTC	CAWSGWAGGDEQYF
TRBV11-3	TRBJ1-1	TRBD1	-	TGTGCCAGCAGCTCCGGGACAGGTTGGAACACTGAAGCTTTCTTT	CASSSGTGWNTEAFF
TRBV4-3	TRBJ2-7	-	-	TGCGCCAGCAGCCAAGATGCAGCGACAGGACTTTTTTACGAGCAGTACTTC	CASSQDAATGLFYEQYF
TRBV7-2	TRBJ2-5	TRBD1	-	TGTGCCAGCAGCTTAGCGGGGACAGACCAAGAGACCCAGTACTTC	CASSLAGTDQETQYF
TRBV7-2	TRBJ2-7	-	-	TGTGCCAGCAGCTTAGGATTAGGGGCCTACGAGCAGTACTTC	CASSLGLGAYEQYF
TRBV29-1	TRBJ2-7	TRBD2	-	TGCAGCGTAGGGAGGGGAAGCTACGAGCAGTACTTC	CSVGRGSYEQYF
TRBV4-1	TRBJ1-2	-	-	TGCGCCAGCAGCCAAGTAGGACACGATCTCGGCTACACCTTC	CASSQVGHDLGYTF
TRBV7-9	TRBJ2-5	-	-	TGTGCCAGCAGCTTAGCAAGCGAGACCCAGTACTTC	CASSLASETQYF
TRBV7-9	TRBJ2-7	TRBD1	few	TGTGCCAGCAGCTTACAGGGGGACCACGAGCAGTACTTC	CASSLQGDHEQYF
TRBV11-3	TRBJ2-3	-	-	TGTGCCAGCAGCTCCGCGAGGAGCACAGATACGCAGTATTTT	CASSSARSTDTQYF
TRBV28	TRBJ2-2	-	once	TGTGCCAGCAGTTTGTGGGGGGTTGGCACCGGGGAGCTGTTTTTT	CASSLWGVGTGELFF
TRBV7-2	TRBJ1-5	-	-	TGTGCCAGCAGCTCACCTGGGGGGGATCAGCCCCAGCATTTT	CASSSPGGDQPQHF
TRBV9	TRBJ1-1	TRBD1	-	TGTGCCAGCAGCGTAGGGCAGGGGGTTAACACTGAAGCTTTCTTT	CASSVGQGVNTEAFF